The rows below give T cell receptor beta chains drawn from one sample of a study of blood T cell repertoires in COVID-19. This table comes from immunoSEQ multiplex PCR, and its TCRdb copy is limited to in-frame clones, with some not included. Here the sample spans over 250,000 clones, nearly 90% being singletons. The sequenced sample consisted of peripheral blood. These receptor sequences come from a woman aged 30 to 39 with acute or convalescent COVID-19. CDR3s include the opening cysteine and the closing phenylalanine or tryptophan. A D gene is named only where the DNA matches it firmly. Expanded clones are given a class, and other clones once, few, many or no size at all.

TRBJ2-7	TRBD2	.	TRBV7-9	CASSTTGTSDPVLGYEQYF	TGTGCCAGCAGCACTACCGGGACTAGCGACCCGGTATTAGGTTACGAGCAGTACTTC
TRBJ1-3	.	.	TRBV19	CASSPMRDSLSGNTIYF	TGTGCCAGTAGTCCGATGCGGGACTCATTGTCCGGAAACACCATATATTTT
TRBJ1-1	.	.	TRBV18	CASSLDRRRNTEAFF	TGTGCCAGCTCACTCGACAGGAGGCGGAACACTGAAGCTTTCTTT
TRBJ2-5	.	.	TRBV10-3	CAISGQGRETQYF	TGTGCCATCAGTGGTCAGGGAAGGGAGACCCAGTACTTC
TRBJ2-7	TRBD1	.	TRBV7-8	CASSIGRTGVGEQYF	TGTGCCAGCAGCATAGGACGGACAGGGGTTGGCGAGCAGTACTTC
TRBJ2-1	.	.	TRBV19	CASSIGSSDSYNEQFF	TGTGCCAGTAGTATAGGGTCTAGCGACTCCTACAATGAGCAGTTCTTC
TRBJ2-1	TRBD2	.	TRBV9	CASSVATSAAYNEQFF	TGTGCCAGCAGCGTAGCTACTAGCGCGGCTTACAATGAGCAGTTCTTC
TRBJ2-7	TRBD1	.	TRBV11-3	CASSIPGTAYEQYF	TGTGCCAGCAGCATCCCCGGGACAGCCTACGAGCAGTACTTC
TRBJ2-1	TRBD2	.	TRBV5-1	CASSITGGPLNDEQFF	TGCGCCAGCAGCATCACGGGAGGGCCATTGAACGATGAGCAGTTCTTC
TRBJ1-5	.	.	TRBV6-5	CASRDTGLQPQHF	TGTGCCAGCAGAGATACAGGGCTTCAGCCCCAGCATTTT
TRBJ1-5	TRBD1	.	TRBV7-9	CASSAGAGTGEIGQPQHF	TGTGCCAGCAGCGCCGGGGCAGGGACAGGGGAGATAGGTCAGCCCCAGCATTTT
TRBJ2-1	TRBD2	.	TRBV30	CAWSSGSGYNEQFF	TGTGCCTGGAGCAGCGGGAGTGGGTACAATGAGCAGTTCTTC
TRBJ1-6	TRBD1	few	TRBV30	CAWLGTAYNSPLHF	TGTGCCTGGCTCGGGACAGCCTATAATTCACCCCTCCACTTT
TRBJ2-7	TRBD1	once	TRBV19	CASSITGTGSGTYEQYF	TGTGCCAGTAGTATTACCGGGACAGGGAGCGGAACCTACGAGCAGTACTTC
TRBJ2-5	TRBD1	.	TRBV5-1	CASNQQGALETQYF	TGCGCCAGCAACCAACAGGGGGCCCTGGAGACCCAGTACTTC
TRBJ2-7	TRBD2	.	TRBV27	CASSSITGLAGEQYF	TGTGCCAGCAGTTCCATAACTGGACTAGCGGGCGAGCAGTACTTC
TRBJ1-6	.	.	TRBV7-2	CASSLVVVSPLHF	TGTGCCAGCAGCTTAGTAGTCGTTTCACCCCTCCACTTT
TRBJ2-1	.	.	TRBV6-5	CASSYEGQGNEQFF	TGTGCCAGCAGTTACGAGGGCCAGGGGAATGAGCAGTTCTTC
TRBJ2-1	.	once	TRBV5-6	CASLAPLSFSSYNEQFF	TGTGCCAGCCTAGCGCCCCTTAGCTTCAGCTCCTACAATGAGCAGTTCTTC
TRBJ1-1	.	.	TRBV7-2	CASGGHLNTEAFF	TGTGCCAGCGGGGGACACTTGAACACTGAAGCTTTCTTT
TRBJ2-1	TRBD2	once	TRBV5-1	CASSLRAGAGYNEQFF	TGCGCCAGCAGCTTGAGGGCGGGAGCTGGGTACAATGAGCAGTTCTTC
TRBJ2-1	TRBD1	.	TRBV19	CASSNRDRGFF	TGTGCCAGTAGTAACCGGGACAGGGGGTTCTTC
TRBJ1-5	.	.	TRBV19	CASNEGNQPQHF	TGTGCCAGTAACGAGGGCAATCAGCCCCAGCATTTT
TRBJ2-7	TRBD1	.	TRBV5-4	CASSYDRAGEQYF	TGTGCCAGCAGCTATGACAGGGCGGGCGAGCAGTACTTC
TRBJ1-5	TRBD1	.	TRBV5-1	CASSLGDRDNQPQHF	TGCGCCAGCAGCTTGGGGGACAGGGATAATCAGCCCCAGCATTTT
TRBJ1-6	.	.	TRBV27	CASSSRTGRTKNNSPLHF	TGTGCCAGCAGTTCGAGAACAGGACGGACGAAAAATAATTCACCCCTCCACTTT
TRBJ1-4	.	.	TRBV5-1	CASSLDGSNEKLFF	TGCGCCAGCAGCTTGGACGGGTCTAATGAAAAACTGTTTTTT
TRBJ2-7	.	.	TRBV27	CASSLAETYEQYF	TGTGCCAGCAGTTTGGCTGAAACCTACGAGCAGTACTTC
TRBJ2-1	TRBD2	once	TRBV19	CASSIGTRGFNEQFF	TGTGCCAGTAGTATTGGGACTAGAGGGTTCAATGAGCAGTTCTTC
TRBJ2-5	.	.	TRBV12-3/TRBV12-4	CASSPPRGETQYF	TGTGCCAGCAGTCCCCCGCGAGGGGAGACCCAGTACTTC
TRBJ2-7	TRBD1	many	TRBV10-3	CAISGRTGDYEQYF	TGTGCCATCAGCGGGAGGACAGGGGACTACGAGCAGTACTTC
TRBJ2-1	TRBD2	.	TRBV5-1	CASSFRSALAGLFF	TGCGCCAGCAGCTTTCGGTCGGCACTAGCGGGACTGTTCTTC
TRBJ2-7	.	.	TRBV6-5	CASRTQSAGYEQYF	TGTGCCAGCAGGACTCAATCCGCAGGGTACGAGCAGTACTTC
TRBJ2-1	TRBD2	.	TRBV15	CATSGRGLAGGTLSPLEQFF	TGTGCCACCAGCGGACGAGGACTAGCGGGAGGTACGCTGTCGCCACTTGAGCAGTTCTTC
TRBJ2-1	.	.	TRBV7-2	CASSLQGSYNEQFF	TGTGCCAGCAGCTTGCAGGGTTCCTACAATGAGCAGTTCTTC
TRBJ2-5	TRBD2	.	TRBV18	CASSPPRTSGNKETQYF	TGTGCCAGCTCACCACCGCGTACTAGCGGAAATAAAGAGACCCAGTACTTC
TRBJ1-2	.	.	TRBV19	CASSIDNAGADYGYTF	TGTGCCAGTAGTATAGATAATGCGGGCGCGGACTATGGCTACACCTTC
TRBJ1-5	TRBD1	.	TRBV9	CASSVHTGDQPQHF	TGTGCCAGCAGCGTACATACAGGGGATCAGCCCCAGCATTTT
TRBJ2-1	TRBD2	.	TRBV10-3	CAISPLAGGYNEQFF	TGTGCCATCAGCCCACTAGCGGGAGGTTACAATGAGCAGTTCTTC
TRBJ1-6	TRBD1	.	TRBV6-5	CASSYDRDRGAPLHF	TGTGCCAGCAGTTACGACCGGGACAGGGGCGCACCCCTCCACTTT
TRBJ2-1	TRBD2	.	TRBV5-6	CASSEGLAGWVEQFF	TGTGCCAGCAGCGAGGGACTAGCCGGCTGGGTTGAGCAGTTCTTC
TRBJ1-2	.	.	TRBV18	CASSREPGGYTF	TGTGCCAGCTCACGGGAGCCTGGTGGCTACACCTTC
TRBJ2-3	.	.	TRBV14	CASSPSTDTQYF	TGTGCCAGCAGCCCGAGCACAGATACGCAGTATTTT